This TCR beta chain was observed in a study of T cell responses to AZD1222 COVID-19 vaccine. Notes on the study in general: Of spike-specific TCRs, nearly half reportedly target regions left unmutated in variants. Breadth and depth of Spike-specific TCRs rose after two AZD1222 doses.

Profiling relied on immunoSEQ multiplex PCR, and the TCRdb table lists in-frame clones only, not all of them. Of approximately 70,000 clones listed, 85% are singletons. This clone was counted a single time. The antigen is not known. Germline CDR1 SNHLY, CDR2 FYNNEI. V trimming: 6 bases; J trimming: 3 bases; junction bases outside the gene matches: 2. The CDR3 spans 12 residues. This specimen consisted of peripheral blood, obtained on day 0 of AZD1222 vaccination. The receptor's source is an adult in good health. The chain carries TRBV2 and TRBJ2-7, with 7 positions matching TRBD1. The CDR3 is CASSGDSYEQYF. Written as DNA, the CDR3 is TGTGCCAGCAGCGGGGACAGCTACGAGCAGTACTTC.